This is a list of T cell receptor beta chains from one sample in a study of cytomegalovirus exposure and HLA in healthy donors. Clones were sequenced by immunoSEQ multiplex PCR, and TCRdb holds only the in-frame ones, with some missing. The sample has around 80,000 clones; under 65% are singletons. Sequenced input: PBMCs. Receptors originate from a male donor in good health and CMV-seropositive. Both conserved end residues are part of each CDR3. Size tells how often a clone was seen (once, few, many) or the class of an expanded clone, and some rows leave it out.

clone size | J gene | V gene | CDR3 protein
- | TRBJ1-4 | TRBV5-6 | CASSLAGVGEKLFF
- | TRBJ2-2 | TRBV7-2 | CASRGSPSANTGELFF
- | TRBJ1-6 | TRBV5-1 | CASSPEGSPPLHF
- | TRBJ1-2 | TRBV6-1 | CASRGTGSKDGYTF
- | TRBJ2-5 | TRBV23-1 | CASSLRGDTKTSGRVETQYF
- | TRBJ2-7 | TRBV28 | CASKGASGSRSYEQYF
- | TRBJ1-1 | TRBV9 | CASSPQLMNTEAFF
- | TRBJ2-7 | TRBV29-1 | CSVEDPGSSYEQYF
few | TRBJ2-3 | TRBV4-2 | CASSQALGLAATDTQYF
- | TRBJ2-2 | TRBV7-6 | CASSSSAQRGDTGELFF
once | TRBJ2-2 | TRBV27 | CASSSDPLAAGELFF
- | TRBJ1-3 | TRBV19 | CAARRDISGNTIYF
- | TRBJ1-2 | TRBV4-1 | CASSHFSGEYGYTF
few | TRBJ1-1 | TRBV11-2 | CASSLGAGPEAFF
- | TRBJ2-7 | TRBV25-1 | CASSEWGTGGYEQYF
few | TRBJ1-2 | TRBV6-1 | CASSDRGAVHDWTF
- | TRBJ2-1 | TRBV6-6 | CAGRTSSSNEQFF
- | TRBJ2-1 | TRBV28 | CASGTGGGPGRNEQFF
- | TRBJ1-1 | TRBV14 | CASSSRGGYTEAFF
few | TRBJ1-1 | TRBV11-3 | CASSSVGENDSRTEAFF
- | TRBJ2-7 | TRBV4-2 | CASSHGEGEQYF
- | TRBJ1-2 | TRBV13 | CASSPFSPGTGDGYTF
few | TRBJ1-4 | TRBV9 | CASSVGGQSFNEKLFF
- | TRBJ2-1 | TRBV30 | CAWRPVNEQFF
few | TRBJ2-4 | TRBV28 | CASAKQRQGRSGIQYF
few | TRBJ1-3 | TRBV5-4 | CASSLSTGRNTIYF
- | TRBJ1-3 | TRBV9 | CASSFQGPGNTIYF
few | TRBJ2-4 | TRBV18 | CASSPPSSPTDIQYF
- | TRBJ2-6 | TRBV9 | CASRPTGTGANVLTF
few | TRBJ2-7 | TRBV7-2 | CASSLNREGLRYEQYF
few | TRBJ2-1 | TRBV11-2 | CASSTISGRFHNEQFF
- | TRBJ1-3 | TRBV5-6 | CASSSAYSGNTIYF
few | TRBJ1-1 | TRBV19 | CASSIMGTNTEAFF
- | TRBJ1-6 | TRBV25-1 | CASSEGQGAGSPLHF
- | TRBJ1-2 | TRBV28 | CASSQGQDYGYTF
- | TRBJ1-5 | TRBV4-1 | CASSQEGGSQPQHF
once | TRBJ1-2 | TRBV5-6 | CASSLAGGEGYTF
- | TRBJ1-2 | TRBV6-5 | CASVTAQGYGYPF
- | TRBJ1-5 | TRBV28 | CASSPIRGDQPQHF
few | TRBJ1-1 | TRBV30 | CAWSGRGNTEAFF
- | TRBJ1-1 | TRBV7-8 | CASSLGDQGRFTEAFF
- | TRBJ1-1 | TRBV2 | CASRLETNTEAFF
- | TRBJ2-7 | TRBV19 | CASSIATRAEQYF
- | TRBJ1-5 | TRBV5-5 | CASSVGTANQPQHF
- | TRBJ2-3 | TRBV30 | CAWGTAGGPDTQYF
- | TRBJ2-7 | TRBV5-4 | CASSLPTTYEQYF
- | TRBJ1-1 | TRBV19 | CASSGTRNTEAFF
once | TRBJ1-4 | TRBV7-9 | CSSSLAQGGTNEKLFF
- | TRBJ1-2 | TRBV7-2 | CASSRGTVDGYTF
- | TRBJ2-1 | TRBV28 | CASSPSQGWHYNEQFF
- | TRBJ2-3 | TRBV5-1 | CASSLDRGPDTQYF
few | TRBJ2-3 | TRBV7-6 | CASSLAWDYSDTQYF